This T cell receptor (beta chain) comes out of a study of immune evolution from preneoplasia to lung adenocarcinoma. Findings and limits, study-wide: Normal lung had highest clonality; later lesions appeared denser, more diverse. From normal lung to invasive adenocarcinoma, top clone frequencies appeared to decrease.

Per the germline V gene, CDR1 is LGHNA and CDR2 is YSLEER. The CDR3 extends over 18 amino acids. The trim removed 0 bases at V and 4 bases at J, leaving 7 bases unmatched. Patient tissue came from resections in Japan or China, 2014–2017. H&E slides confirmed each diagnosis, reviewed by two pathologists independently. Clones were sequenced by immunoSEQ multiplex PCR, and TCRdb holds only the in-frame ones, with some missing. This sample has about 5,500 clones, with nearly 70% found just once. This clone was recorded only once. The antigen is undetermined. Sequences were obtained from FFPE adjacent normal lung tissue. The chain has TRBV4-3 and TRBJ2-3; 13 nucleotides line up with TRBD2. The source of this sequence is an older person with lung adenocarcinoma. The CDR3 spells CASSQEETLAGGSDTQYF. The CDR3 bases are TGCGCCAGCAGCCAAGAGGAGACACTAGCGGGGGGGTCAGATACGCAGTATTTT.